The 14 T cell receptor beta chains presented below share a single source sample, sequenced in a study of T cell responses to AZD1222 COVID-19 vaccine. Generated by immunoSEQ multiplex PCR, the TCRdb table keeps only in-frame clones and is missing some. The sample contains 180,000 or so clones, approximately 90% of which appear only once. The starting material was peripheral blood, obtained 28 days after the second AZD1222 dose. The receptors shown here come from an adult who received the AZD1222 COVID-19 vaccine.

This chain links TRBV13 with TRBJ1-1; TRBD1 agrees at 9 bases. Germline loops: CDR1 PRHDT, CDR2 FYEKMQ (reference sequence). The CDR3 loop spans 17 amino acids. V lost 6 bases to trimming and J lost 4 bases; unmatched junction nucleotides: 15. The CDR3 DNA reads TGTGCCAGCAGACCCGACAGGGGGAGGCATAAAGGCACTGAAGCTTTCTTT. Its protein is CASRPDRGRHKGTEAFF. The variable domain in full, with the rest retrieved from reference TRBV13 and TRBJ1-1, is AAGVIQSPRHLIKEKRETATLKCYPIPRHDTVYWYQQGPGQDPQFLISFYEKMQSDKGSIPDRFSAQQFSDYHSELNMSSLELGDSALYFCASRPDRGRHKGTEAFFGQGTRLTVV.

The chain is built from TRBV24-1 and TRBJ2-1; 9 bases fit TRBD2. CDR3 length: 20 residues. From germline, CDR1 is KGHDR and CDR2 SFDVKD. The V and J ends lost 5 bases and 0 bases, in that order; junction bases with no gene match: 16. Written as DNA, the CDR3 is TGTGCCACCAGTGCCGGGAGCGGGAGGTCTGCCCTGAGCTCCTACAATGAGCAGTTCTTC. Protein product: CATSAGSGRSALSSYNEQFF.

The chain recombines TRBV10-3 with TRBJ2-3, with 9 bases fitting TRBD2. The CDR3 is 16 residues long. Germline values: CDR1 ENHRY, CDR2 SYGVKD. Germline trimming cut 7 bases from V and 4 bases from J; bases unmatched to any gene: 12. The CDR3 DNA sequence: TGTGCCATCACAAAGCGTCGAGCGGGGGGCGCAGATACGCAGTATTTT. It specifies CAITKRRAGGADTQYF.

The DNA for the CDR3 is TGCGCCAGCAGCCTACAGGTTGGGAACACTGAAGCTTTCTTT. Amino acids: CASSLQVGNTEAFF. This sequence joins TRBV4-1 and TRBJ1-1; D is possibly TRBD1 (5 bases). V was shortened by 4 bases and J by 1 base, with 10 bases between the two germline ends. The CDR3 has 14 amino acids. Germline V CDR1 and CDR2: MGHRA, YSYEKL.

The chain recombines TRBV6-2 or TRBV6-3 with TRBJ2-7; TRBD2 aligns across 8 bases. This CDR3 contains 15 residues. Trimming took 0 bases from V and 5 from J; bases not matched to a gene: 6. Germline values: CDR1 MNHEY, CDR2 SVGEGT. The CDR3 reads CASSYSSSGINEQYF. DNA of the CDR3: TGTGCCAGCAGTTACTCGAGTAGCGGGATAAACGAGCAGTACTTC.

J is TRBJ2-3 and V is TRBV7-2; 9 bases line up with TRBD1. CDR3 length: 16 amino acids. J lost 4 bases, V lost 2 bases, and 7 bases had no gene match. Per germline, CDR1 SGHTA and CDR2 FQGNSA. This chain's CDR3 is CASSLTGGLGPDTQYF. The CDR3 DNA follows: TGTGCCAGCAGCTTAACAGGGGGCTTGGGGCCAGATACGCAGTATTTT.

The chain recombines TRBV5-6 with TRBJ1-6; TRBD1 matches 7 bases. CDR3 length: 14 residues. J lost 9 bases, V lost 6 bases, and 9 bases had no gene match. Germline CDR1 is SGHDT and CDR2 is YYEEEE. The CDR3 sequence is CASNLRYRGSPLHF. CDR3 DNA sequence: TGTGCCAGCAACCTCCGGTACAGGGGTTCACCCCTCCACTTT.

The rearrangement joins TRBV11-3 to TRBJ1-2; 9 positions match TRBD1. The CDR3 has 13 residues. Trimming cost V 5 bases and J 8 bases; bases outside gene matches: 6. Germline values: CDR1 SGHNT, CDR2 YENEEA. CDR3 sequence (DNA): TGTGCCAGCAGCGACCGGACAGGGGTCGGCTACACCTTC. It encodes CASSDRTGVGYTF.

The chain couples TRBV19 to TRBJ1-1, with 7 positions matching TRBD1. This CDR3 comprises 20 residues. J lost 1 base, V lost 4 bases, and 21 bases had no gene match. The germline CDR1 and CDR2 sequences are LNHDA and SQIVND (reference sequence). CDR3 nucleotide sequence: TGTGCCAGTAGTAACCGGGACAGTTCTTTGGAACGTGAGGAGAACACTGAAGCTTTCTTT. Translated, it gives CASSNRDSSLEREENTEAFF.

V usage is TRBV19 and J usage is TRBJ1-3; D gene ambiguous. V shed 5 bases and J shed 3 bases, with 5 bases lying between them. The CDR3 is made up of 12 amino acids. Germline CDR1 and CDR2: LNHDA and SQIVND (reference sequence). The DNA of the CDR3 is TGTGCCAGTAGTGTCGTTGGAAACACCATATATTTT. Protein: CASSVVGNTIYF.

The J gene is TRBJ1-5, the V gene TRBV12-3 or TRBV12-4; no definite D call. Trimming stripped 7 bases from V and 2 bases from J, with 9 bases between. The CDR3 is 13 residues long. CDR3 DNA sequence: TGTGCCAGCATGAGGGTTCGCAATCAGCCCCAGCATTTT. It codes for CASMRVRNQPQHF.

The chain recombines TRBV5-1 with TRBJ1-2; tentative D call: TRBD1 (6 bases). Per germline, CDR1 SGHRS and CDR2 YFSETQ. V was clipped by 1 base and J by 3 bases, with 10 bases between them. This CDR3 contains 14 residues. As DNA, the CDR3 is TGCGCCAGCAGCTTGTGGACAGCAGACTATGGCTACACCTTC. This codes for CASSLWTADYGYTF.

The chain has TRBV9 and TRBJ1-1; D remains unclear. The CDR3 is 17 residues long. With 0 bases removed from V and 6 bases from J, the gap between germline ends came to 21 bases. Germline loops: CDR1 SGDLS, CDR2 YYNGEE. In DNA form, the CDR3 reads TGTGCCAGCAGCGTAGTACCGCAGGCATCTCTGTTCGCTGAAGCTTTCTTT. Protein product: CASSVVPQASLFAEAFF. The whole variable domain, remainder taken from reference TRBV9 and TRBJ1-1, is DSGVTQTPKHLITATGQRVTLRCSPRSGDLSVYWYQQSLDQGLQFLIQYYNGEERAKGNILERFSAQQFPDLHSELNLSSLELGDSALYFCASSVVPQASLFAEAFFGQGTRLTVV.

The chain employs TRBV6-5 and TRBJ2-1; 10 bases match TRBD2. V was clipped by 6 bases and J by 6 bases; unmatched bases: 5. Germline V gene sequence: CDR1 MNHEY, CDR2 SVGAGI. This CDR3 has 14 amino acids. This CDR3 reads CASSHSGGFNEQFF. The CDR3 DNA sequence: TGTGCCAGCAGCCATAGCGGGGGGTTCAATGAGCAGTTCTTC.